The sample holds a few counts of the clone carrying this T cell receptor (beta chain). Its antigen is as yet unknown. PCR involved 60 Vbeta and 13 Jbeta primers. TCRdb's copy holds only in-frame clones and misses some; the assay was immunoSEQ multiplex PCR. Of roughly 130,000 clones in the sample, 61% are singletons; the top ten hold less than 2%. Germline assignment: CDR1 MGHRA and CDR2 YSYEKL. The CDR3 is 16 residues long. Trimming cost V 4 bases and J 2 bases, with 14 bases left between them. The data were obtained in a study of cytomegalovirus exposure and HLA in healthy donors. Regarding the study as a whole: In a later analysis, most CMV-associated TCR beta chains appeared HLA-restricted.

V and J are TRBV4-1 and TRBJ1-4; a weak D match, TRBD1 (5 bases). This TCR came from a male donor in good health and CMV-seronegative. Sequencing used PBMCs. For the CDR3, the DNA is TGCGCCAGCAGCCGGATACACAGGACGACTAATGAAAAACTGTTTTTT. Its translation is CASSRIHRTTNEKLFF.